Described below is a single T cell receptor beta chain sequence and its context. Antigen: not known. J gave up 6 bases and V 3 bases, and 12 bases lay outside the gene matches. The CDR3 is 15 amino acids. Germline V lookup: CDR1 SGDLS, CDR2 YYNGEE. This sample was included in a study of cytomegalovirus exposure and HLA in healthy donors. Study findings and constraints: A later analysis linked a missense variant in DCLRE1C to the trimming of TCR beta V and J genes. According to reports, the classifier identified cytomegalovirus status with high specificity and sensitivity. Upon later analysis, TCR association rates were observed to vary by HLA locus, being highest for DRB1 and lowest for HLA-C.

13 Jbeta primers and 60 Vbeta primers were used for the PCR. Generated by immunoSEQ multiplex PCR, the TCRdb table keeps only in-frame clones and is missing some. The table has under 150,000 clones, approximately 78% seen once. Sequencing was performed on PBMCs. The V and J genes are TRBV9 and TRBJ2-7; 7 bases are shared with TRBD2. This sequence was found in a woman aged 35 to 49 in good health and CMV-seropositive. CDR3 nucleotide sequence: TGTGCCAGCAGCGGGAGCGGGATCCCCTGGGGCGAGCAGTACTTC. It is translated as CASSGSGIPWGEQYF.